The 22 T cell receptor beta chains below were found in one sample sequenced in a study of blood T cells in healthy people across ages. Combining a sample-barcoded 5' primer with a J-beta primer mix, a second PCR ran for about 6 to 11 cycles. Via MiXCR, TCRdb re-called the 5' RACE reads, giving one row per CDR3 protein. The table includes about 640,000 distinct CDR3 sequences, about 53% detected once. The sample consisted of blood. Source of these receptors: a man between 60 and 70 years old in good health.

This clonotype came up once. The rearrangement uses TRBV28 and TRBJ1-6; D is ambiguous. The germline CDR1 and CDR2 sequences are MDHEN and SYDVKM. The CDR3 is 14 amino acids. The V end lost 8 bases, the J end lost 11 bases, and 19 bases lay between the germline ends. DNA of the CDR3: TGTGCCAGCCTCCCCGCGTATGAGGGTCCACCCCTCCACTTT. It yields the protein CASLPAYEGPPLHF.

The chain links TRBV20-1 to TRBJ1-6; D is perhaps TRBD1 (5 bases). The CDR3 is 14 residues long. Germline lookup yields CDR1 DFQATT and CDR2 SNEGSKA (reference sequence). Trimming removed 1 base from V and 8 bases from J, with 12 bases in between. Here the CDR3 DNA reads TGCAGTGCTAGAGGGCAGGGAAGAGATTCACCCCTCCACTTT. Protein product: CSARGQGRDSPLHF.

The V call is TRBV3-1, the J call TRBJ2-5; a weak D match, TRBD2 (6 bases). V was shortened by 0 bases and J by 5 bases, with 10 bases between the two germline ends. The CDR3 spans 14 residues. Germline-derived CDR1 and CDR2 are LGHDT and YNNKEL (reference sequence). This CDR3 is CASSQDTSLETQYF. The CDR3 DNA sequence: TGTGCCAGCAGCCAAGATACTAGCTTGGAGACCCAGTACTTC.

This chain uses TRBV9 with TRBJ2-3; the match to TRBD2 covers 9 bases. CDR3 size: 16 residues. The trim removed 2 bases at V and 5 bases at J, leaving 9 bases unmatched. The V gene's germline CDR1 is SGDLS and CDR2 YYNGEE. In DNA, the CDR3 is TGTGCCAGCAGCGTGGAGAGCGGGGGGTTTGTAGATACGCAGTATTTT. This codes for CASSVESGGFVDTQYF.

This clonotype has ten or more counts. V and J are TRBV6-5 and TRBJ2-1; no firm D call. V lost 4 bases and J 6 bases, leaving 16 bases between the germline ends. Germline assignment: CDR1 MNHEY and CDR2 SVGAGI. The CDR3 extends over 15 amino acids. The CDR3 region is CASSSTTGSVNEQFF. CDR3 DNA: TGTGCCAGCAGTTCCACCACCGGCAGCGTCAATGAGCAGTTCTTC.

This clonotype was seen a few times. This chain joins TRBV20-1 and TRBJ1-2; weak D call: TRBD1 (5 bases). The CDR3 contains 11 residues. Per germline, CDR1 DFQATT and CDR2 SNEGSKA (reference sequence). Trimming cost V 5 bases and J 5 bases, with 9 bases left between them. The CDR3 reads CSAARQYGYTF. The CDR3 DNA follows: TGCAGTGCTGCAAGACAGTATGGCTACACCTTC.

The CDR3 bases are TGCGCCAGCAGTCCTGGCAGCACCGGGGAGCTGTTTTTT. Protein product: CASSPGSTGELFF. The chain employs TRBV5-1 and TRBJ2-2, with D hard to call. The length of the CDR3 is 13 residues. V gave up 5 bases and J gave up 4 bases, with 9 bases separating them. Germline V CDR1 and CDR2: SGHRS, YFSETQ.

This clonotype was detected only a few times. This rearrangement joins TRBV15 to TRBJ1-5; D gene ambiguous. V dropped 4 bases and J dropped 1 base, with 5 bases sitting between them. This CDR3 region has 13 residues. The germline V gene encodes CDR1 LNHNV and CDR2 YYDKDF (reference sequence). CDR3 sequence (DNA): TGTGCCACCAGCACGGACAGCAATCAGCCCCAGCATTTT. It translates to CATSTDSNQPQHF.

The J gene is TRBJ1-4, the V gene TRBV14, with D perhaps matching TRBD1 (5 bases). Trimming took off 2 bases at V and 8 bases at J, with 12 bases between the two ends. CDR1 is SGHDN, CDR2 FVKESK, per germline. The length of the CDR3 is 14 residues. CDR3 coding DNA: TGTGCCAGCAGCCAACATGGGGGACGGGAAAAACTGTTTTTT. Residues: CASSQHGGREKLFF. Filled out from reference TRBV14 and TRBJ1-4, the complete variable domain reads EAGVTQFPSHSVIEKGQTVTLRCDPISGHDNLYWYRRVMGKEIKFLLHFVKESKQDESGMPNNRFLAERTGGTYSTLKVQPAELEDSGVYFCASSQHGGREKLFFGSGTQLSVL.

The chain links TRBV7-8 to TRBJ2-5, with 8 bases aligning to TRBD2. The trim removed 5 bases at V and 9 bases at J, leaving 11 bases unmatched. Germline V gene lookup returns CDR1 SGHVS and CDR2 FQNEAQ. CDR3 size: 14 residues. The CDR3 DNA reads TGTGCCAGCAGCCAGGTCCCGCGGGGGGAGCCCCAGTACTTC. This sequence encodes CASSQVPRGEPQYF. The full variable domain, in which reference TRBV7-8 and TRBJ2-5 provide the parts outside the CDR3, is GAGVSQSPRYKVAKRGQDVALRCDPISGHVSLFWYQQALGQGPEFLTYFQNEAQLDKSGLPSDRFFAERPEGSVSTLKIQRTQQEDSAVYLCASSQVPRGEPQYFGPGTRLLVL.

V is TRBV7-9 and J is TRBJ2-1; 8 bases match TRBD1. This CDR3 has 15 amino acids. Losses at the gene ends were 5 bases for V and 13 bases for J; bases not matched to a gene: 16. Germline-derived CDR1 and CDR2 are SEHNR and FQNEAQ (reference sequence). DNA of the CDR3: TGTGCCAGCAGCGCGGGACAGGATCTCCCCAGGATACAGTTCTTC. Its protein is CASSAGQDLPRIQFF.

A word on this clonotype: The germline gene is not matched at one end of the junction; a read error may be the cause. The chain recombines TRBV5-1 with TRBJ2-1; 8 nucleotides align to TRBD1. This CDR3 is 16 amino acids long. CDR1 SGHRS and CDR2 YFSETQ come from the germline V gene. The CDR3 loop is CASSSTGDPKGGEQFF. Here the CDR3 DNA reads TGCGCTAGCAGCTCGACAGGGGACCCAAAGGGCGGTGAGCAGTTCTTC.

The chain carries TRBV20-1 and TRBJ2-5, with 11 bases lining up with TRBD2. From germline, CDR1 is DFQATT and CDR2 SNEGSKA (reference sequence). The CDR3 length is 16 residues. The ends lost 6 bases at V and 2 bases at J; junction bases unmatched: 11. CDR3 coding DNA: TGCAGTGCATGGTTTAGCGGGGGGGCCCTTCAAGAGACCCAGTACTTC. This codes for CSAWFSGGALQETQYF.

The V and J genes are TRBV20-1 and TRBJ2-5, with TRBD1 matching over 8 bases. CDR3 length: 12 residues. CDR1 and CDR2 from the germline V gene are DFQATT and SNEGSKA (reference sequence). The CDR3 sequence: CRAASGGATQYF. CDR3 in DNA: TGCAGAGCGGCATCAGGGGGCGCGACCCAGTACTTC.

The sample holds one count of this clonotype. This chain uses TRBV20-1 with TRBJ1-5; TRBD1 is a possible D gene (5 bases). V was trimmed by 8 bases and J by 3 bases, leaving 14 bases between them. The CDR3 loop spans 13 amino acids. CDR1 and CDR2 from the germline V gene are DFQATT and SNEGSKA (reference sequence). The CDR3 coding sequence is TGCAGTTCGCCCGGGGACGTCAATCAGCCCCAGCATTTT. This translates into CSSPGDVNQPQHF.

V and J are TRBV20-1 and TRBJ2-7; D is perhaps TRBD2 (6 bases). Germline V gene lookup returns CDR1 DFQATT and CDR2 SNEGSKA (reference sequence). CDR3 length equals 14 residues. The V end was cut by 2 bases, the J end by 5 bases, with 16 bases between. The CDR3 here is CSARRGADSDEQYF. CDR3 bases: TGCAGTGCTAGACGCGGGGCTGATTCCGACGAGCAGTACTTC.

This clonotype showed up many times. As DNA, the CDR3 is TGCAGTGGGAGGCAGGGCGGCGAGACCCAGTACTTC. Its translation is CSGRQGGETQYF. This rearrangement joins TRBV29-1 to TRBJ2-5; tentative D call: TRBD2 (6 bases). This CDR3 is 12 amino acids long. CDR1 SQVTM and CDR2 ANQGSEA come from the germline V gene.

This chain uses TRBV5-1 with TRBJ2-7; tentatively, D is TRBD1 (6 bases). CDR1 and CDR2 (germline): SGHRS, YFSETQ. Trimming left V 4 bases short and J 2 bases short, with 19 bases between. This CDR3 is 16 amino acids long. Written as DNA, the CDR3 is TGCGCCAGCAGCCTCGCCCGGGACAAAAGAACCTACGAGCAGTACTTC. This sequence encodes CASSLARDKRTYEQYF.

This clonotype was found a few times. CDR3 sequence: CASSQQPSQETQYF. As DNA, the CDR3 is TGTGCCAGCAGCCAGCAACCATCCCAAGAGACCCAGTACTTC. The chain carries TRBV3-1 and TRBJ2-7; D remains unclear. The J call is in doubt because the DNA end fits TRBJ2-5 better. Germline V lookup: CDR1 LGHDT, CDR2 YNNKEL (reference sequence). The CDR3 loop spans 14 amino acids.

This clonotype has more than one count but fewer than ten. V gene TRBV10-3 combines with J gene TRBJ2-7; D is uncertain. The V gene's germline CDR1 is ENHRY and CDR2 SYGVKD. The CDR3 is 15 residues long. The V and J ends lost 6 bases and 1 base respectively, with 16 bases between them. For the CDR3, the DNA is TGTGCCATCAGGCCCGAGTTAGGCAGATCCTACGAGCAGTACTTC. Translation gives CAIRPELGRSYEQYF.

The V call is TRBV5-1, the J call TRBJ2-1; D is undetermined. Per the germline V gene, CDR1 is SGHRS and CDR2 is YFSETQ. The CDR3 has 14 amino acids. V shed 2 bases and J shed 5 bases, with 11 bases lying between them. The CDR3 region is CASSLSLNNNEQFF. The CDR3, as DNA: TGCGCCAGCAGCTTAAGTCTGAACAACAATGAGCAGTTCTTC.

The chain joins TRBV20-1 to TRBJ1-5, with a weak D call TRBD1 (5 bases). The length of the CDR3 is 15 residues. Germline values: CDR1 DFQATT, CDR2 SNEGSKA (reference sequence). Trimming took off 5 bases at V and 3 bases at J, with 17 bases between the two ends. The CDR3, as DNA: TGCAGTGCTCGCCCACGAGGGACGAACAATCAGCCCCAGCATTTT. It is translated as CSARPRGTNNQPQHF.